Below, 11 T cell receptor beta chains from the same sample are listed, as sequenced in a study of T cell clusters in autoimmune cytopenias. Multiplex touch-down PCR amplified TRB using TRB-A and TRB-B pools in one tube. TCRdb re-called the multiplex PCR reads and catalogs CDR3 proteins one per entry, DNA excluded. Its table lists some 7,000 distinct CDR3 sequences. TRB amplification used approximately 270 ng of peripheral blood genomic DNA. These data were also reused for a study on T cell repertoires in aging, cancer and after chemotherapy.

Input material: peripheral blood. All receptors come from a human donor in good health.

V usage is TRBV6-5 and J usage is TRBJ1-2. Germline assignment: CDR1 MNHEY and CDR2 SVGAGI. The length of the CDR3 is 19 residues. This CDR3 reads CATGASARASGRVNYGYTF.

This clonotype is classed as medium-sized (0.01 to 0.1%) by frequency. The chain joins TRBV27 to TRBJ1-2; TCRdb designates TRBD1, a call that cannot be tested without DNA. Germline V gene sequence: CDR1 MNHEY, CDR2 SMNVEV (reference sequence). The CDR3 has 15 residues. The CDR3 protein is CASSLLSDRVYGYTF.

This clonotype is labeled medium-sized based on frequency. The rearrangement links TRBV27 to TRBJ2-3; TCRdb lists TRBD2, though no DNA is available to test this call. The CDR3 has 14 amino acids. Germline V CDR1 and CDR2: MNHEY, SMNVEV (reference sequence). CDR3 protein: CASRERDYTDTQYF.

The CDR3 sequence: CASSRWENGYTF. The J gene is TRBJ1-2, the V gene TRBV21-1. TRBV21-1 is a known pseudogene. The CDR3 has 12 residues.

This clonotype is identified as medium-sized from frequency. This chain connects TRBV5-6 to TRBJ2-7; the TCRdb call, TRBD1, lacks DNA for checking. The germline V gene has CDR1 SGHDT and CDR2 YYEEEE. The CDR3 spans 17 residues. This chain's CDR3 is CASTFAKYRGLTYEQYF.

This clonotype is identified as medium-sized from frequency. The genes are TRBV29-1 and TRBJ2-7; TCRdb lists TRBD1, though no DNA is available to test this call. This CDR3 contains 14 residues. Germline lookup yields CDR1 SQVTM and CDR2 ANQGSEA. The CDR3: CSVGAGQGFNEQYF.

The chain links TRBV19 to TRBJ1-1. CDR1 is LNHDA, CDR2 SQIVND, per germline (reference sequence). The CDR3 extends over 11 amino acids. CDR3 amino acids: CASKDGNEAFF. Together with reference TRBV19 and TRBJ1-1, the CDR3 gives the full variable domain: DGGITQSPKYLFRKEGQNVTLSCEQNLNHDAMYWYRQDPGQGLRLIYYSQIVNDFQKGDIAEGYSVSREKKESFPLTVTSAQKNPTAFYLCASKDGNEAFFGQGTRLTVV.

Judged by frequency, this clonotype is medium-sized. The rearrangement links TRBV15 to TRBJ1-2; the TCRdb D gene call, TRBD1, has no DNA to confirm it. Germline values: CDR1 LNHNV, CDR2 YYDKDF (reference sequence). The CDR3 spans 15 residues. Here the CDR3 reads CATSRQTGALHGYTF.

The V gene is TRBV5-6, the J gene TRBJ2-3; as DNA is missing, the TRBD1 call by TCRdb cannot be tested. There are 16 residues in the CDR3. Looked up from germline, CDR1 is SGHDT and CDR2 is YYEEEE. CDR3 sequence reads: CASSVEGGPKADTQYF.

Considering frequency, this clonotype is medium-sized (0.01 to 0.1%). The chain links TRBV30 to TRBJ2-7; with no DNA, the TCRdb D assignment of TRBD2 cannot be verified. Looked up from germline, CDR1 is GTSNPN and CDR2 is SVGIG (reference sequence). The CDR3 has 13 residues. CDR3 amino acids: CAWSVLAGGEQYF. The whole variable domain, remainder taken from reference TRBV30 and TRBJ2-7, is SQTIHQWPATLVQPVGSPLSLECTVEGTSNPNLYWYRQAAGRGLQLLFYSVGIGQISSEVPQNLSASRPQDRQFILSSKKLLLSDSGFYLCAWSVLAGGEQYFGPGTRLTVT.

CDR3 sequence reads: CASSRDRGPGNTIYF. The rearrangement joins TRBV12-3 or TRBV12-4 to TRBJ1-3; there is no DNA to check the TCRdb D call of TRBD1. The CDR3 length is 15 residues.